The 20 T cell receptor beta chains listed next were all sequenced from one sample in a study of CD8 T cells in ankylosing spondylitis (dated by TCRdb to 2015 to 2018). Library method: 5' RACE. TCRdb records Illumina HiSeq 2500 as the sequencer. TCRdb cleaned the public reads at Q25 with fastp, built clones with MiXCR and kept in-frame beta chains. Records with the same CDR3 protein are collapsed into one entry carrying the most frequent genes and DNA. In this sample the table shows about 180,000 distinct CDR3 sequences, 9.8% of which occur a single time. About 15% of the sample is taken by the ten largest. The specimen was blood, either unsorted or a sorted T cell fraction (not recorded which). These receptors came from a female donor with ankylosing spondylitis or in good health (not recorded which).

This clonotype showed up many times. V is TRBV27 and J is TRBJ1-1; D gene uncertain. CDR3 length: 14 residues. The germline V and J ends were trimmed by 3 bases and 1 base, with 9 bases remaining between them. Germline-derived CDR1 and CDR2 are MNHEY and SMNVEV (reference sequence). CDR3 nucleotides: TGTGCCAGCAGTTTTGGGGTTGGGAACACTGAAGCTTTCTTT. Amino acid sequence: CASSFGVGNTEAFF.

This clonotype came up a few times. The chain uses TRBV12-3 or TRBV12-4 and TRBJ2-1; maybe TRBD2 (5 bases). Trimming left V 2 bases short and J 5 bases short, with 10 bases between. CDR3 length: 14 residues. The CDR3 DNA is TGTGCCAGCAGTTTACTTTTAGCGAACAATGAGCAGTTCTTC. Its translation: CASSLLLANNEQFF.

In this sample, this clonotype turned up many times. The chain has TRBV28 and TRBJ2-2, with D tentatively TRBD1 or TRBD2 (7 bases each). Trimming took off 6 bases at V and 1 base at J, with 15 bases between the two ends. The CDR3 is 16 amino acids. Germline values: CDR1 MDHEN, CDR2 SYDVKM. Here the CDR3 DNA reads TGTGCCAGCAGAAGTCGGGGGGACAGGAACACCGGGGAGCTGTTTTTT. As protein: CASRSRGDRNTGELFF. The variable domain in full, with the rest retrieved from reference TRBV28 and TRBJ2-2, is DVKVTQSSRYLVKRTGEKVFLECVQDMDHENMFWYRQDPGLGLRLIYFSYDVKMKEKGDIPEGYSVSREKKERFSLILESASTNQTSMYLCASRSRGDRNTGELFFGEGSRLTVL.

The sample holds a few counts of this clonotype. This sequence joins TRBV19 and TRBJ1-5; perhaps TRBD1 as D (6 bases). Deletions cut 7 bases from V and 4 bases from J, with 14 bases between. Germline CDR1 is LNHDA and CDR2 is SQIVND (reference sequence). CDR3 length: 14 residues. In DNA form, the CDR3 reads TGTGCCAGTAAGGACAACAGGGCGAATCAGCCCCAGCATTTT. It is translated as CASKDNRANQPQHF.

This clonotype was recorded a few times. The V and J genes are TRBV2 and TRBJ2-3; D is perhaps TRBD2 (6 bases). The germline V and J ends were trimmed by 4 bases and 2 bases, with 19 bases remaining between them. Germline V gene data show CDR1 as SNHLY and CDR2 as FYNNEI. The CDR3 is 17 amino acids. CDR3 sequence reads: CASSGPPGTRYTDTQYF. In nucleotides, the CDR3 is TGTGCCAGCAGTGGACCTCCCGGGACTCGGTACACAGATACGCAGTATTTT.

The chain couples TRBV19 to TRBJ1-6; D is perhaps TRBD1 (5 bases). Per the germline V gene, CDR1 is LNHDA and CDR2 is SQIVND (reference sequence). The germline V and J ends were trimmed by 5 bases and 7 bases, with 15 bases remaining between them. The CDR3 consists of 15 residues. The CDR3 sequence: CASSSRGMGNSPLHF. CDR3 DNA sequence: TGTGCCAGTAGTTCCCGGGGGATGGGGAATTCACCCCTCCACTTT.

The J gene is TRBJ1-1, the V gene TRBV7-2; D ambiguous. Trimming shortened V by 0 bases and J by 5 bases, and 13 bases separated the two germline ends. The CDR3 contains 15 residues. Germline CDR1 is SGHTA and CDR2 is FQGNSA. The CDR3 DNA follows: TGTGCCAGCAGCTTAGCGAATGGATGGGCAACTGAAGCTTTCTTT. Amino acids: CASSLANGWATEAFF.

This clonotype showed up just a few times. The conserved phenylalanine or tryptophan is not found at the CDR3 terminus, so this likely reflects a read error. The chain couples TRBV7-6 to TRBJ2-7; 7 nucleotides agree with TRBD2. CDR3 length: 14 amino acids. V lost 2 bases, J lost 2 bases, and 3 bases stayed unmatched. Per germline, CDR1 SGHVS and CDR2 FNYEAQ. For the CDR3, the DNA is TGTGCCAGCAGCTTACTAGCGGCCCCCTACGAGCAGTACATC. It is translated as CASSLLAAPYEQYI.

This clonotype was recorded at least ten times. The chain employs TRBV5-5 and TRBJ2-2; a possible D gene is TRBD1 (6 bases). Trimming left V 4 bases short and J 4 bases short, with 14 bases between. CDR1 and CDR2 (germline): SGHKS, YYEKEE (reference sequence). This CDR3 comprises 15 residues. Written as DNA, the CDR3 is TGTGCCAGCAGCGCTACAGGGTCGGCCACCGGGGAGCTGTTTTTT. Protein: CASSATGSATGELFF.

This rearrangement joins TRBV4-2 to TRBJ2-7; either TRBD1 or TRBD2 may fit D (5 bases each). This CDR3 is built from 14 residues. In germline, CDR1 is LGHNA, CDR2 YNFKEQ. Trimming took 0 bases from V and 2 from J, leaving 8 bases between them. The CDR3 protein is CASSQDRGTYEQYF. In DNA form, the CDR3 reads TGTGCCAGCAGCCAAGATCGGGGCACCTACGAGCAGTACTTC.

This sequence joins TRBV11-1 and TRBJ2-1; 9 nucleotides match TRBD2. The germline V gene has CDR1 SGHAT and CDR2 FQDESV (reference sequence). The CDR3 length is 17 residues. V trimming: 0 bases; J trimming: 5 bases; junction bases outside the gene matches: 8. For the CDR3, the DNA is TGTGCCAGCAGCTTAGCCGGTTTTTCTAGCGGGAACAATGAGCAGTTCTTC. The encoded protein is CASSLAGFSSGNNEQFF.

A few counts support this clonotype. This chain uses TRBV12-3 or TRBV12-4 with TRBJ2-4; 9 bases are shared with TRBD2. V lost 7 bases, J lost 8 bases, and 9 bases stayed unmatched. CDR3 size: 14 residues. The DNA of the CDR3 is TGTGCCAGCACTCTAGGGAGCGGGAGGTACATTCAGTACTTC. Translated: CASTLGSGRYIQYF.

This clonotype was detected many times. CDR3 region: CASSTTNTGELFF. The CDR3 bases are TGTGCCAGCTCCACTACGAACACCGGGGAGCTGTTTTTT. This chain connects TRBV2 to TRBJ2-2; D is unresolved. The V and J ends lost 8 bases and 0 bases respectively, with 7 bases between them. Germline V gene data show CDR1 as SNHLY and CDR2 as FYNNEI. CDR3 length equals 13 residues.

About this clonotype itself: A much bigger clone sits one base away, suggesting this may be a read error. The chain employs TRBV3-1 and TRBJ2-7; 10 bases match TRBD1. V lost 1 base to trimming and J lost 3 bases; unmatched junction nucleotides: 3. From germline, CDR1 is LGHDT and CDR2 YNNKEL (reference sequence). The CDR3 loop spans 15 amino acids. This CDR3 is CASSQVGQGCYEQYF. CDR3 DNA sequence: TGTGCCAGCAGCCAAGTGGGACAGGGGTGCTACGAGCAGTACTTC.

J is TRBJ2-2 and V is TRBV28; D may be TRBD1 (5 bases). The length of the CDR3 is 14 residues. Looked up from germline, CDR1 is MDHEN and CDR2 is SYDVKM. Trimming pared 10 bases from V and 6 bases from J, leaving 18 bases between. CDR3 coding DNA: TGTGCCATCAGCCCCGGACACGTCTCCGGGGAGCTGTTTTTT. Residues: CAISPGHVSGELFF.

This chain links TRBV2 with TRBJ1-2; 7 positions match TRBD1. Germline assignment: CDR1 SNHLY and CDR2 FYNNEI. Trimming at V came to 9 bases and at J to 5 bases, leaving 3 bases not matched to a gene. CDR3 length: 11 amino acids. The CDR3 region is CASGTVYGYTF. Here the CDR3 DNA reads TGTGCCAGTGGGACAGTGTATGGCTACACCTTC.

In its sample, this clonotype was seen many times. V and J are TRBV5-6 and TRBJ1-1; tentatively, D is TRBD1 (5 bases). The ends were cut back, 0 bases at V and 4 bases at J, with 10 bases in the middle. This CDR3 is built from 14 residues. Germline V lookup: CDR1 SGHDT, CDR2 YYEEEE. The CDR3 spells CASSLDPGGTEAFF. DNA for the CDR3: TGTGCCAGCAGCTTGGATCCGGGGGGCACTGAAGCTTTCTTT.

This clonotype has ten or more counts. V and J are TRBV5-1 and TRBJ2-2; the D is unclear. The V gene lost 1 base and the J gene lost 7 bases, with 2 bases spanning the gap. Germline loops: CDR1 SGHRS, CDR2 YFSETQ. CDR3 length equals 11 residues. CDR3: CASSLLGELFF. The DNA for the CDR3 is TGCGCCAGCAGCTTGCTCGGGGAGCTGTTTTTT.

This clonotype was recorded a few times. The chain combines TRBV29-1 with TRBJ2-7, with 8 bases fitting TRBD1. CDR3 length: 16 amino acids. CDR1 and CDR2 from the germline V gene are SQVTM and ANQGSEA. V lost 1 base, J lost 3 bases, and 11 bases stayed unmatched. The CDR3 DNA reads TGCAGCGTTGAAGGGGCCCCGTCGACAGGGGTCTACGAGCAGTACTTC. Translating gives CSVEGAPSTGVYEQYF.

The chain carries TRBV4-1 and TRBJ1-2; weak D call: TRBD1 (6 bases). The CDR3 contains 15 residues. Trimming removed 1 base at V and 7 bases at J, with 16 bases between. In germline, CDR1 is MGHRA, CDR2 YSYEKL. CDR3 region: CASSQVQGLSGGYTF. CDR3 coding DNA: TGCGCCAGCAGCCAAGTACAGGGACTGAGCGGTGGCTACACCTTC.